This T cell receptor beta chain was found in a study of T cell responses to AZD1222 COVID-19 vaccine. V was trimmed by 4 bases and J by 5 bases, leaving 20 bases between them. The length of the CDR3 is 16 residues. Germline CDR1 SGHVS, CDR2 FNYEAQ. The data were produced by immunoSEQ multiplex PCR, yet TCRdb's version contains in-frame clones alone and is incomplete. The table shows 60,000 to 80,000 clones, with approximately 85% occurring only once. This receptor was taken from an adult in good health. The genes are TRBV7-6 and TRBJ1-1; D remains unclear. The sample in question was peripheral blood, obtained on day 0 of AZD1222 vaccination. The CDR3 spells CASSSKVPVIGTEAFF. For the CDR3, the DNA is TGTGCCAGCAGCTCCAAGGTCCCGGTTATTGGGACTGAAGCTTTCTTT.